The 10 T cell receptor beta chains in this list originate from one sample, sequenced in a study of T cell responses to AZD1222 COVID-19 vaccine. Data came from immunoSEQ multiplex PCR; TCRdb stores just in-frame clones and leaves some out. This sample has 120,000 or so clones, with 70% to 90% found just once. The source was peripheral blood, collected 28 days after the second AZD1222 dose. Receptors originate from an adult who received the AZD1222 COVID-19 vaccine.

In its sample, this clone was seen once. This chain connects TRBV7-9 to TRBJ2-3, with D possibly being TRBD1 (6 bases). The V end lost 3 bases, the J end lost 6 bases, and 10 bases lay between the germline ends. The CDR3 is 13 amino acids. Germline-derived CDR1 and CDR2 are SEHNR and FQNEAQ (reference sequence). The CDR3 protein is CASSLWDTDTQYF. CDR3 coding DNA: TGTGCCAGCAGCTTGTGGGACACGGATACGCAGTATTTT.

This chain links TRBV4-1 with TRBJ2-7, with TRBD2 matching 12 bases. Unmatched junction bases numbered 4, after V lost 3 bases and J lost 1 base. This CDR3 has 16 residues. Per germline, CDR1 MGHRA and CDR2 YSYEKL. The DNA for the CDR3 is TGCGCCAGCAGCCAGCCCACTAGCGGGGGGTCCTACGAGCAGTACTTC. Amino acid sequence: CASSQPTSGGSYEQYF.

This rearrangement joins TRBV6-1 to TRBJ1-3; the match to TRBD1 covers 9 bases. The CDR3 extends over 15 amino acids. V dropped 1 base and J dropped 4; count of bases not matched to a gene: 2. Germline-derived CDR1 and CDR2 are MNHNS and SASEGT. CDR3 nucleotides: TGTGCCAGCAGTGAAGGGACAGGGGTAGGAAACACCATATATTTT. Translation: CASSEGTGVGNTIYF.

The chain joins TRBV5-1 to TRBJ1-4; no clear D gene. The CDR3 totals 15 residues. Germline CDR1 reads SGHRS; CDR2 reads YFSETQ. Trimming pared 4 bases from V and 8 bases from J, leaving 18 bases between. CDR3 nucleotides: TGCGCCAGCAGCCAGCAGGCTTCCTCTGACGAAAAACTGTTTTTT. Translated, it gives CASSQQASSDEKLFF.

Points on this clone: This sample also contains other DNA sequences that code for the same CDR3. The chain combines TRBV27 with TRBJ1-2; TRBD1 might be the D (5 bases). From germline, CDR1 is MNHEY and CDR2 SMNVEV (reference sequence). This CDR3 is 13 amino acids long. Trimming cost V 3 bases and J 4 bases, with 9 bases left between them. CDR3 sequence (DNA): TGTGCCAGCAGTTTGCAGGGTGGCTATGGCTACACCTTC. This gives the protein CASSLQGGYGYTF.

This chain connects TRBV5-6 to TRBJ1-1; D might be TRBD1 (5 bases). CDR1 and CDR2 from the germline V gene are SGHDT and YYEEEE. The CDR3 extends over 13 amino acids. The germline V and J ends were trimmed by 2 bases and 1 base, with 6 bases remaining between them. CDR3 DNA: TGTGCCAGCAGCTTCGGACAGAACACTGAAGCTTTCTTT. Translation gives CASSFGQNTEAFF.

The chain couples TRBV11-2 to TRBJ1-1; D not resolved. From germline, CDR1 is SGHAT and CDR2 FQNNGV. CDR3 length: 14 residues. The V end was cut by 1 base, the J end by 5 bases, with 11 bases between. For the CDR3, the DNA is TGTGCCAGCAGCTTAGGGCAGTCGAGGACTGAAGCTTTCTTT. It encodes CASSLGQSRTEAFF.

The chain has TRBV27 and TRBJ2-5; TRBD1 matches 9 bases. The germline gives CDR1 MNHEY, CDR2 SMNVEV (reference sequence). V lost 5 bases and J lost 1; bases outside the gene matches: 2. The CDR3 sequence is 14 residues long. The CDR3 reads CASSLGQGQETQYF. The CDR3 bases are TGTGCCAGCAGTCTGGGACAGGGCCAAGAGACCCAGTACTTC.

Regarding this clone: The sample holds other DNA sequences that translate to the same CDR3. J is TRBJ1-2 and V is TRBV5-1; D is unclear. Germline V gives CDR1 SGHRS, CDR2 YFSETQ. CDR3 size: 15 residues. V shed 6 bases and J shed 2 bases, with 17 bases lying between them. The CDR3 loop is CASTREGTRNYGYTF. The CDR3 DNA is TGCGCCAGCACTCGTGAGGGAACGAGGAACTATGGCTACACCTTC.

This chain connects TRBV18 to TRBJ1-4, with unresolved D. V was clipped by 3 bases and J by 6 bases, with 14 bases between them. This CDR3 contains 15 residues. From germline, CDR1 is KGHSH and CDR2 LQKENI. For the CDR3, the DNA is TGTGCCAGCTCACCTAGGCGTAGCGGGGATGAAAAACTGTTTTTT. It is translated as CASSPRRSGDEKLFF.